This TCR beta chain originates from a study of patients and donors after allogeneic stem cell transplantation. In this sample, this clonotype is large (0.1 to 1%). V shed 9 bases and J shed 6 bases, with 5 bases lying between them. Germline V lookup: CDR1 MDHEN, CDR2 SYDVKM. The CDR3 spans 9 residues. Using its own MiXCR run on the RT-PCR reads, TCRdb lists one record per CDR3 protein. This sample has approximately 280 distinct CDR3 sequences; roughly 1% occur once, and the top ten carry approximately 48%. This rearrangement joins TRBV28 to TRBJ1-1; D is undetermined. Material: blood, either unsorted or a sorted T cell fraction (not recorded which). The sequence was obtained from a human donor who was either an allogeneic HSCT recipient or a stem cell or donor lymphocyte infusion donor (not recorded which). It is not recorded whose cells these are; they may come from a transplant donor. CDR3 coding DNA: TGTGCCAGGGGCGCTGAAGCTTTCTTT. This encodes CARGAEAFF.